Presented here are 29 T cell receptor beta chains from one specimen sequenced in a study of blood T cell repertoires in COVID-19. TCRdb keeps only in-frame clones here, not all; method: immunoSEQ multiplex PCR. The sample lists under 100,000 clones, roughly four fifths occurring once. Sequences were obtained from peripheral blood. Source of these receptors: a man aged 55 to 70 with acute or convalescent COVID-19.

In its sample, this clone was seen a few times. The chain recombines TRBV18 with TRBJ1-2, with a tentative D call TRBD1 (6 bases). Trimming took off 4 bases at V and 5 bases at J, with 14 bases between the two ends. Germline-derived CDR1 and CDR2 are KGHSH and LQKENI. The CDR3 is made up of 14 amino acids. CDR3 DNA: TGTGCCAGCTCACAGTCGACAGGCGGATATGGCTACACCTTC. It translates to CASSQSTGGYGYTF.

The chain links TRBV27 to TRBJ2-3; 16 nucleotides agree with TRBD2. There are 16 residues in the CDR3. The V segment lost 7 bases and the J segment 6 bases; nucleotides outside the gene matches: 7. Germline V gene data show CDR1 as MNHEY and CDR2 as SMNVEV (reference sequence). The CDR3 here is CASMGLAGGPWDTQYF. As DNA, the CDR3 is TGTGCCAGCATGGGACTAGCGGGAGGGCCTTGGGATACGCAGTATTTT.

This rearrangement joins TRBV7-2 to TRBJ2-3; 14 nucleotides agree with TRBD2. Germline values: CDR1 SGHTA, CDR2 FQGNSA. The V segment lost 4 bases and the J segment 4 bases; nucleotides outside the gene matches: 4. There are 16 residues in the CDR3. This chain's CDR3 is CASSSGLAGDADTQYF. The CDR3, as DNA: TGTGCCAGCAGCTCGGGACTAGCGGGAGACGCAGATACGCAGTATTTT. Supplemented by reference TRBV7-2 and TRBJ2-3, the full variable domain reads GAGVSQSPSNKVTEKGKDVELRCDPISGHTALYWYRQSLGQGLEFLIYFQGNSAPDKSGLPSDRFSAERTGGSVSTLTIQRTQQEDSAVYLCASSSGLAGDADTQYFGPGTRLTVL.

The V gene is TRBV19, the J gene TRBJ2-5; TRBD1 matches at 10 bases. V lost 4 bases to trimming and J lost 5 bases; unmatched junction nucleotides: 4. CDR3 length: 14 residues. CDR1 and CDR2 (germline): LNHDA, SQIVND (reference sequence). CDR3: CASSRTGGMETQYF. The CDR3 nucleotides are TGTGCCAGTAGTAGGACAGGGGGTATGGAGACCCAGTACTTC.

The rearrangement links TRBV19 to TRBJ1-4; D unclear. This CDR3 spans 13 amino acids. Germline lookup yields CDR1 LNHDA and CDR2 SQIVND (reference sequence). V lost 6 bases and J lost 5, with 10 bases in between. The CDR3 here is CASSAQWNEKLFF. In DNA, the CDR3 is TGTGCCAGTAGCGCACAGTGGAATGAAAAACTGTTTTTT.

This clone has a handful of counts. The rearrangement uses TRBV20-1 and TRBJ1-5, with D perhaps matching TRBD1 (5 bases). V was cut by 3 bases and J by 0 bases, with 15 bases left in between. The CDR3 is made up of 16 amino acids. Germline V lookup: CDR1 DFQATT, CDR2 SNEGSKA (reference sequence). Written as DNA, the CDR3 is TGCAGTGCTAGTATGGGCGGGACGGTTAGCAATCAGCCCCAGCATTTT. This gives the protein CSASMGGTVSNQPQHF.

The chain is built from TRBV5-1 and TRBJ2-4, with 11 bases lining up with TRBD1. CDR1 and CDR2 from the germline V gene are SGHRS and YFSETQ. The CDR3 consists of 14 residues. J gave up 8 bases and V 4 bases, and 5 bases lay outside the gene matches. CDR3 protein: CASSLGQGVDIQYF. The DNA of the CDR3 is TGCGCCAGCAGCCTGGGACAGGGGGTGGACATTCAGTACTTC.

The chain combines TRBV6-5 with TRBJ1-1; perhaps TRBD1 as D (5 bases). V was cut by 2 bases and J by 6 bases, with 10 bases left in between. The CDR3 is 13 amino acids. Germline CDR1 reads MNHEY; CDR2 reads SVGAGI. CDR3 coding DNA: TGTGCCAGCAGTTACAGAGGGGAGGCTGAAGCTTTCTTT. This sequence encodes CASSYRGEAEAFF.

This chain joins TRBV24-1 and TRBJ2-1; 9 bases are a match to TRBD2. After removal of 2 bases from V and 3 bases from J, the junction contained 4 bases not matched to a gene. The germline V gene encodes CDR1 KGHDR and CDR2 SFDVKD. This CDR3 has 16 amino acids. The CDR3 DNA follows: TGTGCCACCAGTGATTCGCGGGGGGGACGCTACAATGAGCAGTTCTTC. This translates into CATSDSRGGRYNEQFF.

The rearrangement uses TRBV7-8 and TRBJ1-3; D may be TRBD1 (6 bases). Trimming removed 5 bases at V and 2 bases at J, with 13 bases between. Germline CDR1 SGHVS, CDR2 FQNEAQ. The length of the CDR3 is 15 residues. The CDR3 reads CASSGYRDPGNTIYF. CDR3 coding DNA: TGTGCCAGCAGCGGATACAGGGACCCTGGAAACACCATATATTTT. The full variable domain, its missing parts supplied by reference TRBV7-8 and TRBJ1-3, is GAGVSQSPRYKVAKRGQDVALRCDPISGHVSLFWYQQALGQGPEFLTYFQNEAQLDKSGLPSDRFFAERPEGSVSTLKIQRTQQEDSAVYLCASSGYRDPGNTIYFGEGSWLTVV.

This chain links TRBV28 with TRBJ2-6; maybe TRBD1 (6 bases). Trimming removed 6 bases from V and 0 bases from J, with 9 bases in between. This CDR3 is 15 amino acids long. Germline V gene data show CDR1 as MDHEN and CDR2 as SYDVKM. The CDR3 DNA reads TGTGCCAGCAGCAAGGACAGCTCTGGGGCCAACGTCCTGACTTTC. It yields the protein CASSKDSSGANVLTF.

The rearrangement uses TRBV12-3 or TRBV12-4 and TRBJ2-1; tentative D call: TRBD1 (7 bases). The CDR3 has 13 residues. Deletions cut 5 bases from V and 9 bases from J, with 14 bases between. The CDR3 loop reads CASSPYRGGEQFF. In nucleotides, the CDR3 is TGTGCCAGCAGTCCATACAGGGGAGGTGAGCAGTTCTTC.

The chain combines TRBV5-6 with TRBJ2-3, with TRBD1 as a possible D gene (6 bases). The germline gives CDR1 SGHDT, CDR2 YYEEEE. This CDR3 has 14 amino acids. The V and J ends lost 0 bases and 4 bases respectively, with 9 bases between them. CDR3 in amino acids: CASSLGTVSDTQYF. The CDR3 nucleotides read TGTGCCAGCAGCTTGGGGACAGTCTCAGATACGCAGTATTTT.

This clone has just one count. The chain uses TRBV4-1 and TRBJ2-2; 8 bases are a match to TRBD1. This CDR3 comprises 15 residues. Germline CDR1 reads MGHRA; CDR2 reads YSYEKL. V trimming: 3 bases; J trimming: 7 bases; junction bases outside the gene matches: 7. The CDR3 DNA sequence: TGCGCCAGCAGCCAGGCAGGGGGCGCTGGCGGGGAGCTGTTTTTT. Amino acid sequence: CASSQAGGAGGELFF.

The CDR3 sequence: CASRAVVEGQKFF. The CDR3 nucleotides are TGTGCCAGCAGGGCAGTTGTAGAGGGACAGAAGTTTTTT. V gene TRBV2 combines with J gene TRBJ1-4; 7 bases line up with TRBD1. This CDR3 spans 13 amino acids. Germline values: CDR1 SNHLY, CDR2 FYNNEI. V was clipped by 6 bases and J by 16 bases; unmatched bases: 14.

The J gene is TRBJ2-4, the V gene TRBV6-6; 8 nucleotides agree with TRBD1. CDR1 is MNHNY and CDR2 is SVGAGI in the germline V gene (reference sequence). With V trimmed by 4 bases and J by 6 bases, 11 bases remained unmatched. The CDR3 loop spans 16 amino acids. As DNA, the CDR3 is TGTGCCAGCAGTTTCCAGACCTACAGGGGGAGAAACATTCAGTACTTC. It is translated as CASSFQTYRGRNIQYF.

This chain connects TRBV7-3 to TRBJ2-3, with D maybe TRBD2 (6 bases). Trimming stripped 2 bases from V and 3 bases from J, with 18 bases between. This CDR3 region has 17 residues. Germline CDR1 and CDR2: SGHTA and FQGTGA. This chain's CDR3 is CASSLGPPGVGTDTQYF. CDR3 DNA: TGTGCCAGCAGCTTAGGTCCCCCGGGGGTGGGGACAGATACGCAGTATTTT.

The CDR3 DNA follows: TGTGCCAGTGGGCAGGGCGACAACACCGGGGAGCTGTTTTTT. As protein: CASGQGDNTGELFF. This rearrangement joins TRBV7-9 to TRBJ2-2, with TRBD1 as a possible D gene (5 bases). The length of the CDR3 is 14 residues. V was shortened by 9 bases and J by 2 bases, with 13 bases between the two germline ends. Germline values: CDR1 SEHNR, CDR2 FQNEAQ (reference sequence).

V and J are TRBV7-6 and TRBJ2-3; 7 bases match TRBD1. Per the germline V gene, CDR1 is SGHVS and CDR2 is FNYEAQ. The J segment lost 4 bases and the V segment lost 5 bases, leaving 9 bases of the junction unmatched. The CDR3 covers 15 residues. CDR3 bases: TGTGCCAGCAGCCTGGAGACAGGGTTCCCAGATACGCAGTATTTT. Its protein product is CASSLETGFPDTQYF.

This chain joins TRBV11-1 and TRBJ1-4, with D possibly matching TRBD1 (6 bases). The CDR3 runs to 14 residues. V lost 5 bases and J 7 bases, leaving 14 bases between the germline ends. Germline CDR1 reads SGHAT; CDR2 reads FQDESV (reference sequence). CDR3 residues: CASSIQGQSEKLFF. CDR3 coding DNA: TGTGCCAGCAGCATACAGGGACAAAGTGAAAAACTGTTTTTT. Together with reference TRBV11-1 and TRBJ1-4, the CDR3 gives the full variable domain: EAEVAQSPRYKITEKSQAVAFWCDPISGHATLYWYRQILGQGPELLVQFQDESVVDDSQLPKDRFSAERLKGVDSTLKIQPAELGDSAMYLCASSIQGQSEKLFFGSGTQLSVL.

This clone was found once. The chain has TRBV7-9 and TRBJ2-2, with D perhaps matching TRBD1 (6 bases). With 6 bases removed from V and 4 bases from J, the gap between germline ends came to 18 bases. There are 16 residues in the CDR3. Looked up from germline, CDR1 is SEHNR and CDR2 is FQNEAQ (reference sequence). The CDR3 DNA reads TGTGCCAGCAGGTCTTTACCGGGACATCTCACCGGGGAGCTGTTTTTT. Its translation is CASRSLPGHLTGELFF. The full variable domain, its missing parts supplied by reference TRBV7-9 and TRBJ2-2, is DTGVSQNPRHKITKRGQNVTFRCDPISEHNRLYWYRQTLGQGPEFLTYFQNEAQLEKSRLLSDRFSAERPKGSFSTLEIQRTEQGDSAMYLCASRSLPGHLTGELFFGEGSRLTVL.

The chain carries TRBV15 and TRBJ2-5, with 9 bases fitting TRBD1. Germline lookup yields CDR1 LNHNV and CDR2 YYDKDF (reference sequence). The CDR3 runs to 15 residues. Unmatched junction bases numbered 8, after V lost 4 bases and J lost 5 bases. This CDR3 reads CATSKPGTGHETQYF. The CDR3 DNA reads TGTGCCACCAGCAAACCCGGGACAGGGCATGAGACCCAGTACTTC.

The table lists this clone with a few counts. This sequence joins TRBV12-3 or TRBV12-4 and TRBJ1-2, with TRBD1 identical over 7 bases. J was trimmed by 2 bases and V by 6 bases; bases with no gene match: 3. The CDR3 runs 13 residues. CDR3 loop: CASREGQNYGYTF. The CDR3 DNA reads TGTGCCAGCAGGGAGGGACAGAACTATGGCTACACCTTC.

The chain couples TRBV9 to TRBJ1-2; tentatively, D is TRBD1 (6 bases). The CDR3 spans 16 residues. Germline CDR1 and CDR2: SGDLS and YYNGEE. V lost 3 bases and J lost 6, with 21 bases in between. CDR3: CASSEGGHFRVDGYTF. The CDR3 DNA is TGTGCCAGCAGCGAAGGGGGACACTTTAGGGTAGATGGCTACACCTTC.

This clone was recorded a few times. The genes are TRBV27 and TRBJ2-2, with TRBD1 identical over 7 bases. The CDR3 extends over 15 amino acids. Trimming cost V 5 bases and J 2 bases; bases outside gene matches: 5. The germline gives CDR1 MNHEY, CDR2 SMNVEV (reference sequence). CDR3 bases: TGTGCCAGCAGTCCGGGACAGCTTAACACCGGGGAGCTGTTTTTT. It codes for CASSPGQLNTGELFF.

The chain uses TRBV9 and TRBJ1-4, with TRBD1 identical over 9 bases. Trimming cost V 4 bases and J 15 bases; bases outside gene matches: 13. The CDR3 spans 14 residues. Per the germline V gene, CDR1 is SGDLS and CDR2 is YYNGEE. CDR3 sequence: CASSPSGTGLSLFF. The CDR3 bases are TGTGCCAGCAGCCCCTCCGGGACAGGGCTATCGTTGTTTTTT.

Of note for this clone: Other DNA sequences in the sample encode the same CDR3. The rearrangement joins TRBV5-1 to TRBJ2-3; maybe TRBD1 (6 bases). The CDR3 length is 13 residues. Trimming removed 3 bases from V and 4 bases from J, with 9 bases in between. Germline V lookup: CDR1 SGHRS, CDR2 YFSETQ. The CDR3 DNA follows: TGCGCCAGCAGCTCCCCAGGGGCAGATACGCAGTATTTT. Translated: CASSSPGADTQYF.

The CDR3 sequence: CASSSAAGRSNQPQHF. As DNA, the CDR3 is TGTGCCAGCAGTTCGGCCGCGGGAAGGAGCAATCAGCCCCAGCATTTT. The chain joins TRBV6-5 to TRBJ1-5, with D unclear. CDR1 is MNHEY and CDR2 is SVGAGI in the germline V gene. The CDR3 length is 16 residues. Trimming stripped 4 bases from V and 1 base from J, with 14 bases between.

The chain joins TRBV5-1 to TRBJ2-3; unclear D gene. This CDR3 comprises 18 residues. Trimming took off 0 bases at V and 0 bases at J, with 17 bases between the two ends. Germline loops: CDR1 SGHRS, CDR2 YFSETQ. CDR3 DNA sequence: TGCGCCAGCAGCTTGGCCCCCCCCCGTCCCCTTAGCACAGATACGCAGTATTTT. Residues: CASSLAPPRPLSTDTQYF.